A selection of T cell receptor beta chains follows, all from one sample in a study of radiation and T cells in renal cell carcinoma. This table comes from immunoSEQ multiplex PCR, and its TCRdb copy is limited to in-frame clones, with some not included. The sample holds around 81,000 clones, approximately 86% seen once. The source material was blood, sampled from a patient whose treatment included radiotherapy and nephrectomy. These receptors were taken from a man over 45 with renal cell carcinoma. CDR3s include the opening cysteine and the closing phenylalanine or tryptophan. The D gene is left open where the match is weak. Expanded clones get a size class; other rows say once, few or many, or leave the size out.

>TRBJ2-2|TRBV2|NA|NA
CASRLRDLNTGELFF
>TRBJ1-1|TRBV2|TRBD1|NA
CASSRDRDQAFF
>TRBJ2-2|TRBV7-7|NA|NA
CASSPGAGELFF
>TRBJ2-3|TRBV2|TRBD2|NA
CARPGLGGTDTQYF
>TRBJ2-5|TRBV5-6|NA|once
CASSLTLQETQYF
>TRBJ1-4|TRBV7-2|NA|few
CASSLASGFSNEKLFF
>TRBJ2-5|TRBV7-9|TRBD2|NA
CASSSPGGQETQYF
>TRBJ1-4|TRBV6-5|TRBD1|NA
CASGGTASGKLFF
>TRBJ2-7|TRBV2|NA|few
CASSEAGVFYEQYF
>TRBJ2-1|TRBV2|NA|NA
CASSGQTEQFF
>TRBJ1-1|TRBV9|NA|few
CASSLGTMNTEAFF
>TRBJ2-7|TRBV19|NA|NA
CASSIQGGTYEQYF
>TRBJ2-1|TRBV5-1|NA|NA
CASSFSHGEQFF
>TRBJ1-1|TRBV30|TRBD1|NA
CAWRRTGGGGNTEAFF
>TRBJ1-1|TRBV7-3|TRBD1|NA
CASSGQAGTEAFF
>TRBJ2-1|TRBV6-5|TRBD2|NA
CASSSPAGGPGDEQFF
>TRBJ1-2|TRBV2|NA|NA
CASSTTGVYGYTF
>TRBJ2-2|TRBV7-3|NA|NA
CASRGTPGNTGELFF
>TRBJ2-3|TRBV7-9|TRBD2|NA
CASSRTSGETDTQYF
>TRBJ1-3|TRBV10-3|NA|once
CAISWGLSGTGNTIYF
>TRBJ1-4|TRBV19|TRBD1|NA
CATRTGHEKLFF
>TRBJ2-7|TRBV10-3|NA|NA
CAISQPGTHNGEQYF
>TRBJ1-4|TRBV5-1|NA|NA
CASSLSTANEKLFF
>TRBJ1-2|TRBV19|TRBD1|once
CASSKQGAYGYTF
>TRBJ2-2|TRBV5-4|NA|NA
CASRLSNTGELFF
>TRBJ2-7|TRBV6-5|NA|NA
CASSPTVSYEQYF
>TRBJ2-2|TRBV7-2|NA|NA
CASSPARLNTGELFF
>TRBJ1-3|TRBV11-3|TRBD1|once
CASSSQGYGNTIYF
>TRBJ2-3|TRBV21-1|NA|NA
CASSKAGVQGLEGCTDTQYF
>TRBJ2-3|TRBV11-2|NA|NA
CASSSTDTQYF